This TCR beta chain was captured by sequencing in a study of cytomegalovirus exposure and HLA in healthy donors. The CDR3 runs 14 residues. Germline V CDR1 and CDR2: SGHDT, YYEEEE. V shed 4 bases, J shed 9 bases, and the junction held 7 bases outside the gene matches. Use of 60 Vbeta and 13 Jbeta primers characterized the PCR. The method was immunoSEQ multiplex PCR; TCRdb's version includes in-frame clones alone and lacks a portion of them. Of just under 95,000 clones in the sample, roughly 86% are singletons; the top ten hold 10%. Sequenced input: PBMCs. This clonotype originated in a human donor in good health. This chain joins TRBV5-6 and TRBJ1-6; 7 bases match TRBD1. Here the CDR3 reads CASSTGQIGSPLHF. The CDR3 DNA sequence: TGTGCCAGCAGCACGGGACAGATCGGTTCACCCCTCCACTTT.